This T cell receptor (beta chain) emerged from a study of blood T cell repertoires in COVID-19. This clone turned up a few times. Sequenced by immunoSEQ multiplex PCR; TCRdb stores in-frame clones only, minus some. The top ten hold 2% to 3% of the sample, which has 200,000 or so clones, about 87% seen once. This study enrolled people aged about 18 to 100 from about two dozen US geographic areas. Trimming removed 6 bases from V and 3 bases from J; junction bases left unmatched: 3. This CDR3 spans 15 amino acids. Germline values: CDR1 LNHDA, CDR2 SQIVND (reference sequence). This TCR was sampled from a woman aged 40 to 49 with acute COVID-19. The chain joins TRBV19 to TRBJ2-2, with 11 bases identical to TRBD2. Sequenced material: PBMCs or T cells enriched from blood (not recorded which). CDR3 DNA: TGTGCCAGTAGCGGGACTAGCGGATACACCGGGGAGCTGTTTTTT. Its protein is CASSGTSGYTGELFF.